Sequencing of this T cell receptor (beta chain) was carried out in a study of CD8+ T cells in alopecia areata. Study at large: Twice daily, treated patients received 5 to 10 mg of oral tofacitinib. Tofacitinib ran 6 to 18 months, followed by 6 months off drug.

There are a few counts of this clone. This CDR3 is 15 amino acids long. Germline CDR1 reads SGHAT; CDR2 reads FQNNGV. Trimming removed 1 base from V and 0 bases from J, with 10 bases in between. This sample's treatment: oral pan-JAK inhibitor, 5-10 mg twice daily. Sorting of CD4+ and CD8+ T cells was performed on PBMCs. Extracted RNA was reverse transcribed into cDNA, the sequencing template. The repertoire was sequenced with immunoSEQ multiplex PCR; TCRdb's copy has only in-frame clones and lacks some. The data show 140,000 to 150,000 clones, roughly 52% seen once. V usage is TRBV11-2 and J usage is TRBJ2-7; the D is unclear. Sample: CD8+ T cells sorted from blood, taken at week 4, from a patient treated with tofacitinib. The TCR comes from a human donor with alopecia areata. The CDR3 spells CASSLGVFGSYEQYF. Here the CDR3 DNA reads TGTGCCAGCAGCTTAGGGGTTTTTGGCTCCTACGAGCAGTACTTC.